The rows below give T cell receptor beta chains drawn from one sample of a study of blood T cell repertoires in COVID-19. TCRdb keeps only in-frame clones here, not all; method: immunoSEQ multiplex PCR. This sample carries a few hundred thousand clones, more than 75% of them seen once, and the ten largest clones take 7.8%. The sequenced sample consisted of peripheral blood. The receptors stem from a woman in her forties or fifties who had recovered from COVID-19. Each CDR3 is given with its conserved first and last residue. A D gene is named only where the DNA matches it firmly.

V: TRBV19
D: -
J: TRBJ1-5
CDR3: CASSGLTDQPQHF

V: TRBV28
D: -
J: TRBJ1-1
CDR3: CASSLTTLNTEAFF

V: TRBV10-3
D: TRBD2
J: TRBJ2-1
CDR3: CAISATSGLNEQFF

V: TRBV5-1
D: -
J: TRBJ2-7
CDR3: CASSFGGNYEQYF

V: TRBV28
D: -
J: TRBJ1-1
CDR3: CASSPGTEAFF

V: TRBV10-3
D: -
J: TRBJ1-2
CDR3: CATTADLGLRYGYTF

V: TRBV19
D: -
J: TRBJ1-1
CDR3: CASSTGVGVWSRWTEAFF

V: TRBV5-4
D: -
J: TRBJ2-3
CDR3: CASSPTSFPDTQYF

V: TRBV6-2/TRBV6-3
D: TRBD1
J: TRBJ1-5
CDR3: CASSYSRDRGHGNQPQHF

V: TRBV6-2/TRBV6-3
D: -
J: TRBJ2-7
CDR3: CASSYQTGRSYEQYF

V: TRBV6-5
D: -
J: TRBJ2-7
CDR3: CASTDRAYEQYF

V: TRBV6-6
D: -
J: TRBJ1-5
CDR3: CASSYLGTGAQPQHF

V: TRBV5-4
D: TRBD1
J: TRBJ1-5
CDR3: CASSFGTGENQPQHF

V: TRBV5-8
D: -
J: TRBJ1-6
CDR3: CASSFFFVGGPSPLHF

V: TRBV7-8
D: TRBD1
J: TRBJ1-5
CDR3: CASSSQGSNQPQHF

V: TRBV11-2
D: -
J: TRBJ1-2
CDR3: CASSPRAGTATNYGYTF

V: TRBV5-8
D: TRBD1
J: TRBJ1-5
CDR3: CASSRDRVSLFQPQHF

V: TRBV7-9
D: -
J: TRBJ2-3
CDR3: CASSLSQGTDTQYF

V: TRBV19
D: -
J: TRBJ2-2
CDR3: CASLGQANTGELFF

V: TRBV7-7
D: TRBD2
J: TRBJ2-1
CDR3: CASSLGPAGGDEQFF

V: TRBV5-4
D: TRBD1
J: TRBJ2-1
CDR3: CASSLSQGAFNEQFF

V: TRBV5-1
D: TRBD1
J: TRBJ2-3
CDR3: CASSSTGTGEGRDTDTQYF

V: TRBV9
D: TRBD1
J: TRBJ2-3
CDR3: CASSVATGQGFSTDTQYF

V: TRBV7-9
D: -
J: TRBJ1-6
CDR3: CASSSQGGSPLHF

V: TRBV11-2
D: -
J: TRBJ2-2
CDR3: CASSPNSHTGELFF

V: TRBV6-2/TRBV6-3
D: -
J: TRBJ1-2
CDR3: CASSPSPRGYTF

V: TRBV21-1
D: -
J: TRBJ1-5
CDR3: CASSKKYRGRSQPQHF

V: TRBV6-5
D: TRBD1
J: TRBJ1-6
CDR3: CASRRDSSYNSPLHF